Listed here are 31 T cell receptor beta chains from one sample, sequenced in a study of blood T cell repertoires in COVID-19. Measured with immunoSEQ multiplex PCR; TCRdb has only the in-frame clones, and not every one. Of approximately 190,000 clones in the sample, about 81% were seen once. The sample taken for sequencing was peripheral blood. These receptors were collected from a man aged 25-45 years with active or convalescent COVID-19.

In its sample, this clone was seen once. The genes are TRBV10-2 and TRBJ1-1, with D hard to call. This CDR3 is 13 amino acids long. V lost 0 bases, J lost 11 bases, and 13 bases lay in between. CDR1 WSHSY and CDR2 SAAADI come from the germline V gene. Here the CDR3 reads CASSESMDGGAFF. The CDR3 nucleotides read TGCGCCAGCAGTGAGTCGATGGACGGCGGGGCTTTCTTT.

This rearrangement joins TRBV3-1 (or the pseudogene TRBV3-2) to TRBJ2-5; a weak D match, TRBD1 (7 bases). This CDR3 comprises 16 residues. Germline assignment: CDR1 LGHDT and CDR2 YNNKEL (reference sequence). The V gene lost 4 bases and the J gene lost 0 bases, with 15 bases spanning the gap. The CDR3 DNA is TGTGCCAGCAGCCCAGGGGGGTGGGCATACCAAGAGACCCAGTACTTC. Protein: CASSPGGWAYQETQYF.

The chain employs TRBV19 and TRBJ2-7, with 9 bases fitting TRBD2. CDR3 length equals 15 residues. Trimming took 3 bases from V and 4 from J; bases not matched to a gene: 7. Germline CDR1 LNHDA, CDR2 SQIVND (reference sequence). The DNA of the CDR3 is TGTGCCAGTAGTATGGGATCTAGCGGGACTTACGAGCAGTACTTC. It yields the protein CASSMGSSGTYEQYF. The whole variable domain, filled in from reference TRBV19 and TRBJ2-7, reads DGGITQSPKYLFRKEGQNVTLSCEQNLNHDAMYWYRQDPGQGLRLIYYSQIVNDFQKGDIAEGYSVSREKKESFPLTVTSAQKNPTAFYLCASSMGSSGTYEQYFGPGTRLTVT.

The chain uses TRBV7-3 and TRBJ1-3; weak D call: TRBD1 (6 bases). CDR3 length equals 17 residues. Trimming took off 5 bases at V and 0 bases at J, with 17 bases between the two ends. Germline CDR1 reads SGHTA; CDR2 reads FQGTGA. CDR3 loop: CASSGRDTKNSGNTIYF. The CDR3 DNA is TGTGCCAGCAGCGGACGGGACACTAAGAACTCTGGAAACACCATATATTTT.

This clone appeared once. The V and J genes are TRBV30 and TRBJ1-4; D is unresolved. V lost 0 bases and J 8 bases, leaving 13 bases between the germline ends. The CDR3 sequence is 14 residues long. From germline, CDR1 is GTSNPN and CDR2 SVGIG (reference sequence). This CDR3 is CAWSVFLLEEKLFF. DNA for the CDR3: TGTGCCTGGAGTGTATTTCTTCTGGAGGAAAAACTGTTTTTT.

The rearrangement links TRBV21-1 to TRBJ1-1. TRBV21-1 is a listed pseudogene. CDR3 length: 13 amino acids. CDR3 region: CATSAGGGTEAFF. In DNA form, the CDR3 reads TGTGCCACTTCGGCGGGGGGCGGCACTGAAGCTTTCTTT.

This rearrangement joins TRBV7-3 to TRBJ2-1, with 12 bases fitting TRBD2. The V segment lost 1 base and the J segment 2 bases; nucleotides outside the gene matches: 15. The length of the CDR3 is 21 residues. Germline-derived CDR1 and CDR2 are SGHTA and FQGTGA. CDR3 coding DNA: TGTGCCAGCAGCTTAATGGGGCGGGGACTAGCGGGTGTCTTTACCTACAATGAGCAGTTCTTC. This codes for CASSLMGRGLAGVFTYNEQFF. The whole variable domain, remainder taken from reference TRBV7-3 and TRBJ2-1, is GAGVSQTPSNKVTEKGKYVELRCDPISGHTALYWYRQSLGQGPEFLIYFQGTGAADDSGLPNDRFFAVRPEGSVSTLKIQRTERGDSAVYLCASSLMGRGLAGVFTYNEQFFGPGTRLTVL.

This clone was picked up one time. The V call is TRBV5-1, the J call TRBJ2-6, with a weak D call TRBD1 (5 bases). V lost 3 bases and J 0 bases, leaving 10 bases between the germline ends. CDR1 is SGHRS, CDR2 YFSETQ, per germline. CDR3 size: 16 residues. The CDR3, as DNA: TGCGCCAGCAGCTCACAGGCAGACTCTGGGGCCAACGTCCTGACTTTC. This encodes CASSSQADSGANVLTF.

The table lists this clone with a few counts. The chain uses TRBV3-1 (or the pseudogene TRBV3-2) and TRBJ2-3; possible D gene TRBD2, 7 bases. There are 15 residues in the CDR3. Germline values: CDR1 LGHDT, CDR2 YNNKEL (reference sequence). V was trimmed by 1 base and J by 2 bases, leaving 10 bases between them. DNA for the CDR3: TGTGCCAGCAGCCAAGGAGGGGGGGTCACAGATACGCAGTATTTT. Its translation: CASSQGGGVTDTQYF.

CDR3 sequence: CASSRRVGEAFF. The CDR3 nucleotides are TGTGCCAGTAGTCGCAGGGTGGGGGAAGCTTTCTTT. The gene calls are TRBV19 and TRBJ1-1; possible D gene TRBD1, 5 bases. Germline V gene sequence: CDR1 LNHDA, CDR2 SQIVND (reference sequence). The CDR3 has 12 residues. Between the trimmed V and J ends, which lost 5 bases and 8 bases, there was a span of 12 bases.

This chain links TRBV5-1 with TRBJ2-7, with TRBD2 identical over 7 bases. V trimming: 1 base; J trimming: 6 bases; junction bases outside the gene matches: 10. Germline loops: CDR1 SGHRS, CDR2 YFSETQ. The CDR3 spans 15 residues. The CDR3 sequence: CASSLYGGGGVEQYF. The CDR3 nucleotides read TGCGCCAGCAGCTTGTACGGCGGGGGTGGGGTCGAGCAGTACTTC.

CDR3 nucleotide sequence: TGTGCCAGCAGCTTCGGACAGGGGGCTTTCGATGAGCAGTTCTTC. This codes for CASSFGQGAFDEQFF. The J gene is TRBJ2-1, the V gene TRBV7-8; the match to TRBD1 covers 11 bases. J lost 8 bases, V lost 3 bases, and 6 bases had no gene match. The CDR3 consists of 15 residues. In germline, CDR1 is SGHVS, CDR2 FQNEAQ.

The chain links TRBV7-2 to TRBJ2-1, with 7 bases matching TRBD2. The junction had 8 bases not matched to a gene; V was cut back by 2 bases and J by 7 bases. The length of the CDR3 is 15 residues. Germline assignment: CDR1 SGHTA and CDR2 FQGNSA. In DNA, the CDR3 is TGTGCCAGCAGCTTACAAGCGGGGCTTCAGAATGAGCAGTTCTTC. Protein sequence: CASSLQAGLQNEQFF.

V gene TRBV11-2 combines with J gene TRBJ2-5; maybe TRBD2 (5 bases). V was pared by 0 bases and J by 4 bases, with 12 bases between. This CDR3 comprises 15 residues. From germline, CDR1 is SGHAT and CDR2 FQNNGV. The CDR3 spells CASSLDPGGRETQYF. The CDR3 DNA follows: TGTGCCAGCAGCTTAGATCCCGGCGGGCGAGAGACCCAGTACTTC. Filled out from reference TRBV11-2 and TRBJ2-5, the complete variable domain reads EAGVAQSPRYKIIEKRQSVAFWCNPISGHATLYWYQQILGQGPKLLIQFQNNGVVDDSQLPKDRFSAERLKGVDSTLKIQPAKLEDSAVYLCASSLDPGGRETQYFGPGTRLLVL.

V and J are TRBV15 and TRBJ2-5; D is perhaps TRBD2 (5 bases). Per the germline V gene, CDR1 is LNHNV and CDR2 is YYDKDF (reference sequence). The CDR3 spans 17 residues. Trimming left V 0 bases short and J 9 bases short, with 23 bases between. The chain's CDR3 is CATSRDLAAGGEAAQYF. CDR3 nucleotide sequence: TGTGCCACCAGCAGAGATCTGGCGGCGGGCGGCGAAGCGGCCCAGTACTTC. Looking up the rest from reference TRBV15 and TRBJ2-5 gives the full variable domain: DAMVIQNPRYQVTQFGKPVTLSCSQTLNHNVMYWYQQKSSQAPKLLFHYYDKDFNNEADTPDNFQSRRPNTSFCFLDIRSPGLGDTAMYLCATSRDLAAGGEAAQYFGPGTRLLVL.

The J gene is TRBJ2-1, the V gene TRBV5-3; the match to TRBD2 covers 14 bases. Being an ORF, TRBV5-3 has a function that is uncertain. The CDR3 consists of 21 residues. Unmatched junction bases numbered 12, after V lost 1 base and J lost 0 bases. This CDR3 is CARSLPLGLAGGLSSYNEQFF. The CDR3 nucleotides read TGTGCCAGAAGCTTGCCCCTCGGACTAGCGGGGGGCTTGAGCTCCTACAATGAGCAGTTCTTC.

CDR3 DNA: TGTGCCACCCGGGAGGGAGCTGAAGCTTTCTTT. This translates into CATREGAEAFF. The J gene is TRBJ1-1, the V gene TRBV24-1; no firm D call. Germline V gene data show CDR1 as KGHDR and CDR2 as SFDVKD. The V end lost 9 bases, the J end lost 6 bases, and 10 bases lay between the germline ends. The CDR3 has 11 amino acids.

This rearrangement joins TRBV28 to TRBJ1-4; D might be TRBD1 (6 bases). CDR1 is MDHEN, CDR2 SYDVKM, per germline. This CDR3 has 16 amino acids. Trimming left V 7 bases short and J 4 bases short, with 19 bases between. The CDR3 reads CASNTITGTINEKLFF. The CDR3 nucleotides read TGTGCCAGCAACACCATAACAGGGACGATTAATGAAAAACTGTTTTTT.

V usage is TRBV2 and J usage is TRBJ1-5, with a possible D match to TRBD1 (5 bases). CDR1 is SNHLY, CDR2 FYNNEI, per germline. This CDR3 contains 15 residues. Between the trimmed V and J ends, which lost 2 bases and 6 bases, there was a span of 14 bases. The CDR3 reads CASSEIRGMGQPQHF. The CDR3 coding sequence is TGTGCCAGCAGTGAAATAAGGGGAATGGGTCAGCCCCAGCATTTT.

V is TRBV28 and J is TRBJ1-2; 10 bases are shared with TRBD1. The length of the CDR3 is 15 residues. Trimming removed 6 bases from V and 6 bases from J; junction bases left unmatched: 10. In germline, CDR1 is MDHEN, CDR2 SYDVKM. The CDR3 region has the DNA TGTGCCAGCAGCTCCCCCGGACAGGGGGGCAATGGCTACACCTTC. Translation gives CASSSPGQGGNGYTF.

This clone appeared once. The rearrangement joins TRBV6-5 to TRBJ2-7; tentative D call: TRBD2 (6 bases). With 7 bases removed from V and 2 bases from J, the gap between germline ends came to 18 bases. CDR1 is MNHEY, CDR2 SVGAGI, per germline. The CDR3 covers 15 residues. The CDR3: CASILVSGPPYEQYF. The CDR3 bases are TGTGCCAGCATCCTGGTTAGCGGCCCCCCCTACGAGCAGTACTTC.

V and J are TRBV6-5 and TRBJ1-1; D is perhaps TRBD1 (5 bases). The CDR3 spans 14 residues. Germline CDR1 and CDR2: MNHEY and SVGAGI. V lost 6 bases and J lost 5, with 16 bases in between. The CDR3 spells CASSMGQARTEAFF. In DNA form, the CDR3 reads TGTGCCAGCAGCATGGGGCAGGCGAGGACTGAAGCTTTCTTT.

This chain links TRBV12-3 or TRBV12-4 with TRBJ1-4; D possibly corresponds to TRBD1 (6 bases). V lost 8 bases and J 7 bases, leaving 14 bases between the germline ends. CDR3 length equals 13 residues. CDR3 sequence reads: CASAGQGSEKLFF. DNA of the CDR3: TGTGCCAGCGCCGGGCAGGGGAGTGAAAAACTGTTTTTT.

The rearrangement links TRBV18 to TRBJ1-2, with 8 bases aligning to TRBD1. Germline CDR1 reads KGHSH; CDR2 reads LQKENI. CDR3 length: 15 residues. V lost 2 bases to trimming and J lost 4 bases; unmatched junction nucleotides: 6. CDR3 nucleotide sequence: TGTGCCAGCTCACCAAGCGACAGGGGCGCCTATGGCTACACCTTC. Protein: CASSPSDRGAYGYTF.

This clone was seen once. The chain links TRBV4-1 to TRBJ2-2; perhaps TRBD2 as D (6 bases). CDR1 is MGHRA, CDR2 YSYEKL, per germline. CDR3 size: 13 residues. With 3 bases removed from V and 7 bases from J, the gap between germline ends came to 9 bases. The CDR3 region is CASSQEGVGELFF. CDR3 coding DNA: TGCGCCAGCAGCCAGGAGGGAGTCGGGGAGCTGTTTTTT.

This clone came up a few times. The chain has TRBV11-3 and TRBJ1-3, with D hard to call. The CDR3 is made up of 15 amino acids. Trimming stripped 4 bases from V and 0 bases from J, with 10 bases between. Per the germline V gene, CDR1 is SGHNT and CDR2 is YENEEA. CDR3 sequence (DNA): TGTGCCAGCAGCTATGAGGCCCCCTCTGGAAACACCATATATTTT. Its protein is CASSYEAPSGNTIYF.

The chain couples TRBV7-2 to TRBJ2-2; 10 bases align to TRBD1. V was clipped by 5 bases and J by 4 bases; unmatched bases: 4. The CDR3 extends over 15 amino acids. CDR1 SGHTA and CDR2 FQGNSA come from the germline V gene. The CDR3 bases are TGTGCCAGCAGCGGGGGGACAGGGGTCACCGGGGAGCTGTTTTTT. It specifies CASSGGTGVTGELFF. Looking up the rest from reference TRBV7-2 and TRBJ2-2 gives the full variable domain: GAGVSQSPSNKVTEKGKDVELRCDPISGHTALYWYRQSLGQGLEFLIYFQGNSAPDKSGLPSDRFSAERTGGSVSTLTIQRTQQEDSAVYLCASSGGTGVTGELFFGEGSRLTVL.

The chain is built from TRBV10-3 and TRBJ1-5, with D tentatively TRBD1 (6 bases). Germline V CDR1 and CDR2: ENHRY, SYGVKD. This CDR3 is built from 16 residues. V was trimmed by 3 bases and J by 0 bases, leaving 12 bases between them. The CDR3 DNA reads TGTGCCATCAGTGATCCTCAGGGGTATAGCAATCAGCCCCAGCATTTT. It is translated as CAISDPQGYSNQPQHF.

V and J are TRBV4-3 and TRBJ2-7; D is possibly TRBD1 (5 bases). V lost 0 bases, J lost 3 bases, and 12 bases lay in between. CDR1 LGHNA and CDR2 YSLEER come from the germline V gene. The CDR3 is made up of 15 amino acids. Here the CDR3 reads CASSQERGGFYEQYF. The CDR3 nucleotides are TGCGCCAGCAGCCAAGAAAGGGGTGGGTTCTACGAGCAGTACTTC.

This clone occurred a few times. The CDR3 loop is CASSPLQGSGNTIYF. The CDR3 DNA reads as TGTGCCAGCAGCCCATTACAGGGGTCTGGAAACACCATATATTTT. V and J are TRBV7-6 and TRBJ1-3, with TRBD1 identical over 7 bases. With 5 bases clipped from V and 1 base from J, the junction kept 5 bases outside the gene matches. The CDR3 length is 15 residues. CDR1 SGHVS and CDR2 FNYEAQ come from the germline V gene.

The chain has TRBV5-1 and TRBJ1-6, with D maybe TRBD1 (6 bases). Germline CDR1 and CDR2: SGHRS and YFSETQ. The ends were cut back, 2 bases at V and 1 base at J, with 7 bases in the middle. The CDR3 has 15 amino acids. The CDR3 nucleotides are TGCGCCAGCAGCTTTCAGGGGTCCTATAATTCACCCCTCCACTTT. Protein sequence: CASSFQGSYNSPLHF.